This record concerns one T cell receptor beta chain sequence. This clonotype was found a few times. No cognate antigen has been identified for it. The input lacks base qualities; no much larger clone sits a single base away. The sample's treatment or condition label is to be understood as: in vitro stimulation with specific CMV peptide epitopes to enrich CMV-specific T cells. Sequencer: Illumina HiSeq 1500. TCRdb took the public reads, trimmed them with fastp at Q25, ran MiXCR for clone calling and kept in-frame beta chains. Each entry is one CDR3 protein sequence, shown with its most common DNA and genes. Recorded for this sample are some 940,000 distinct CDR3 sequences; about a third of them occurred a single time. The leading ten clones occupy around an eighth of the sample. The CDR3 contains 15 residues, cysteine and phenylalanine counted. The read is trimmed to its CDR3 DNA, 45 bases read in frame from base 1. Taken from the germline V gene, the CDR1 and CDR2 loops are SGHVT and SQSDAQ. V is pruned by 3 bases and J by 7 bases, leaving 6 bases of the junction without a gene match.

The data were obtained in a study of T cell repertoires in cytomegalovirus infection (dated by TCRdb to between 2018 and 2021). In the study overall: Peptide stimulations targeted recently identified HLA-C-restricted CMV epitopes, whose presentation resists viral immunomodulation, together with well-studied HLA-B-restricted epitopes. Donor HLA type was relevant to the analysis, as public TCR beta signatures indicated carriage of CMV infection together with the matching HLA type. Broad study findings and their caveats: In the ex vivo response, HLA-C-restricted CMV-specific TCR beta clonotypes were dominant, and in two of eight donors the single most frequent clonotype came from this HLA-C-restricted group. Cumulative frequency of public TCR beta family members discriminated carriers of CMV infection plus the relevant HLA type in this cohort and an independent 352-donor cohort.

The rearranged segments are TRBV7-4 and TRBJ1-4; TRBD1 agrees with 9 junctional bases. Sequences were derived from cultured CD8+ T cells from PBMCs, sampled from culture after CMV antigen stimulation. This receptor was obtained from a human donor in good health (CMV status not recorded). Some clones in this sample may be carry-over from other donors' samples. Here is the DNA: TGTGCCAGCAGCTTTCAACAGGGGGCTGGTGAAAAACTGTTTTTT. Its translation reads: CASSFQQGAGEKLFF.